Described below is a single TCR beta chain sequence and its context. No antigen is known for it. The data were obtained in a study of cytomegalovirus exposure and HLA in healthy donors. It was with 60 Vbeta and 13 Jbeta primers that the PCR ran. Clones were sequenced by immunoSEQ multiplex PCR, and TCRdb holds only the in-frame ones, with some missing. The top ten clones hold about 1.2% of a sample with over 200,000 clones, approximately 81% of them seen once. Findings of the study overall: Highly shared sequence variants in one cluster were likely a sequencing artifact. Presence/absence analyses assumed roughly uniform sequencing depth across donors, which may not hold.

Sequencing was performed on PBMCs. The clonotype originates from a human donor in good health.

CDR3 in amino acids: CASRKKDRGYTGELFF. The DNA of the CDR3 is TGTGCCAGCAGAAAGAAGGACAGGGGGTACACCGGGGAGCTGTTTTTT. The V call is TRBV7-2, the J call TRBJ2-2; 10 nucleotides line up with TRBD1. The germline V gene has CDR1 SGHTA and CDR2 FQGNSA. There are 16 residues in the CDR3. The junction had 7 bases not matched to a gene; V was cut back by 6 bases and J by 3 bases.